The present T cell receptor (beta chain) was sequenced within a study of glioma-infiltrating T cells after dendritic cell vaccination. Assay used: immunoSEQ multiplex PCR; TCRdb lists only in-frame clones, some missing. The table records 100,000 or so clones, more than 75% of them present only once. The germline CDR1 and CDR2 sequences are SGHAT and FQNNGV. J lost 3 bases, V lost 1 base, and 2 bases had no gene match. This CDR3 has 15 amino acids. The receptor was isolated from a human donor with glioblastoma. J is TRBJ2-3 and V is TRBV11-2; TRBD1 aligns across 9 bases. The input for sequencing was blood, taken before dendritic cell vaccination. This chain's CDR3 is CASSLVGTGTDTQYF. The CDR3 DNA follows: TGTGCCAGCAGCTTAGTTGGGACAGGGACAGATACGCAGTATTTT.